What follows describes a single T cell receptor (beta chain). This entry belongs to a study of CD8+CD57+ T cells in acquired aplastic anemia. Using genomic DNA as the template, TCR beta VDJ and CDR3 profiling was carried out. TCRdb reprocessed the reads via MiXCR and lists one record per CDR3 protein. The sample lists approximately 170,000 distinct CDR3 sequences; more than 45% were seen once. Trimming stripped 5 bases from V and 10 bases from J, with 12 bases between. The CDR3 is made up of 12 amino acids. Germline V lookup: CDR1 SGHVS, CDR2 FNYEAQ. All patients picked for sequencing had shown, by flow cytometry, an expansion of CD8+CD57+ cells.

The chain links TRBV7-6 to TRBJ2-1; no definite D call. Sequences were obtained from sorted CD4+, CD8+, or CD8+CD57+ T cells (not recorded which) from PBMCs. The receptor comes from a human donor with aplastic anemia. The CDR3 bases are TGTGCCAGCAGCCCCTCATCCCCCGAGCAGTTCTTC. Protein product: CASSPSSPEQFF.